This TCR beta chain was profiled in a study of long-term antiretroviral therapy in people with HIV. They ran version v3.0 of the immunoSEQ assay at survey level. The table came from immunoSEQ multiplex PCR; TCRdb's copy has only in-frame clones and leaves some out. The sample lists tens of thousands of clones, about 94% occurring once. Trimming took off 0 bases at V and 4 bases at J, with 15 bases between the two ends. This CDR3 has 16 residues. Germline CDR1 is SGHDN and CDR2 is FVKESK. This specimen consisted of unsorted PBMCs, obtained around 7.4 years after starting antiretroviral therapy. The V and J genes are TRBV14 and TRBJ1-2; D is unresolved. The receptor was isolated from a man in his fifties or sixties with HIV. In DNA form, the CDR3 reads TGTGCCAGCAGCCAAGACCACATTCGGGTTTCCTATGGCTACACCTTC. This codes for CASSQDHIRVSYGYTF.